The rows below give T cell receptor beta chains drawn from one sample of a study of tumor-infiltrating lymphocytes in primary liver carcinoma. Each CDR3 protein gets one entry after TCRdb re-called the multiplex PCR reads with MiXCR. Of roughly 200,000 distinct CDR3 sequences listed, around four fifths were seen once; the top ten hold around a sixth. The sample comprised tumor tissue from primary liver carcinoma. The receptors originated from a middle-aged man with primary liver carcinoma and hepatitis B virus infection. Each CDR3 is given with its conserved first and last residue. D genes are given only for firm matches. A clone size is listed for some rows: how often the clone was seen (once, few, many), or a class if it is expanded.

TRBD1	TRBV11-2	TRBJ2-6	few	TGTGCTATTAGCATGGGGGGAGACAGGGGCATTTCCCTCTCTGGGGCCAACGTCCTGACTTTC	CAISMGGDRGISLSGANVLTF
TRBD1	TRBV6-5	TRBJ2-1	-	TGTGCCAGCAGTGACGAGACAGGGACCCGGCACTTCTTC	CASSDETGTRHFF
-	TRBV30	TRBJ1-3	many	TGTGCCTGGAGTAGTAAGGGGGTTGGAAACACCATATATTTT	CAWSSKGVGNTIYF
-	TRBV10-3	TRBJ2-6	-	TGTGTCATCAGTAGTTCGAGGGGGGCAGACTCTGGGGCCAACGTCCTGACTTTC	CVISSSRGADSGANVLTF
-	TRBV30	TRBJ2-1	many	TGTGCCTGGAGTGTAAGGGGCAACTCCTACAATGAGCAGTTCTTC	CAWSVRGNSYNEQFF
TRBD1	TRBV11-3	TRBJ2-3	-	TGTGCCAGCAGCCCTGGGACAGGGAATGGGACGACAGATACACAGTATTTC	CASSPGTGNGTTDTQYF
-	TRBV6-6	TRBJ2-1	few	-	CASSYQCGGPGNEQFF
-	TRBV11-2	TRBJ2-7	-	TGTGCCAGCAGTCCCGGCGACTACGAACAGTACTTC	CASSPGDYEQYF
TRBD2	TRBV29-1	TRBJ2-1	once	TGCAGTAACCGTACTAGCGGAGACTACAATGAGCATTTCTTC	CSNRTSGDYNEHFF
-	TRBV13	TRBJ2-7	-	TGTGCCAGCAGCTTAGGGGACATGGGAAGGGGCAATGAGCAGTACTTC	CASSLGDMGRGNEQYF
-	TRBV19	TRBJ1-6	-	TGTGCCAGTAGTGCCGGGTGGACTTCCTCCTCGAGCTCCTATTATTCACCCCTCCACTTT	CASSAGWTSSSSSYYSPLHF
TRBD2	TRBV9	TRBJ2-1	-	TGTGCCAGCAGCGTAGGTGAGGGGACTAGACCCTACAATGAGCAGTTCTTC	CASSVGEGTRPYNEQFF
-	TRBV4-1	TRBJ2-2	once	TGCGCCAGCAGCCCCCAAATAGGGTTCCTAAACACCGGGGAGCTGTTTTTT	CASSPQIGFLNTGELFF
-	TRBV5-1	TRBJ2-6	once	TGCGCCAGCAGCTTACGCACTCCTGGGGCCAACGTCATGACTTTC	CASSLRTPGANVMTF
-	TRBV14	TRBJ2-6	-	TGTGGCAGGAGCCAAGGCGCAGCTGGGGCCAACATCCTGACTTTC	CGRSQGAAGANILTF
-	TRBV6-2/TRBV6-3	TRBJ2-7	-	TGTGCCGGCATAAGACTACTGGAGGGCTACGAGCAGTACTTC	CAGIRLLEGYEQYF
-	TRBV29-1	TRBJ2-2	few	TGCAGCGCTCTTACTAATGGGGCGAACACCGGGGAGCCGTTTTTT	CSALTNGANTGEPFF
-	TRBV19	TRBJ1-5	-	TGTGCCAGTAGTTTGGGGAGAGTTAGCAATCAGCCCCAGCATTTT	CASSLGRVSNQPQHF
-	TRBV29-1	TRBJ2-2	-	TGCAGCGTTGGAGTCACCGGTGAGCTGTTTTTT	CSVGVTGELFF
TRBD2	TRBV6-6	TRBJ2-7	many	TGTGCCAGCAGTTTAGCGGGATCCCCTATCGAGCAGTACTTC	CASSLAGSPIEQYF
-	TRBV10-3	TRBJ1-2	-	TGTGCCATCAGTGAGGCGTCAAGGGACTATGGCTACACCTTC	CAISEASRDYGYTF
-	TRBV6-2/TRBV6-3	TRBJ2-7	many	TGTGCCAGCACTGGGCGTTATCCCTACGAGCAGTACTTC	CASTGRYPYEQYF
TRBD2	TRBV6-1	TRBJ2-1	-	TGTGCCAGCGACGGAGAATTAGCGGGAGGCCTCGATGAACAGTTCTTC	CASDGELAGGLDEQFF
-	TRBV28	TRBJ2-1	-	TGTGCCAGCAAGGCGACTAACGGGGGCTCCTACAATGAGCAGTTCTTC	CASKATNGGSYNEQFF
TRBD2	TRBV11-1	TRBJ2-4	-	TGTGCCAGCAGCTTGCCCGGGACTAGCGGGACCAAAACGATTCAGTATTTC	CASSLPGTSGTKTIQYF
-	TRBV6-2/TRBV6-3	TRBJ2-7	-	TGTGCCAGCGCTTACGAGGTACCCCACGAGCAGTACTTC	CASAYEVPHEQYF
-	TRBV11-1	TRBJ2-1	-	TGTGCCAGCAGGTCAAACGGGATGAGCATGTTGTTTAATGAACAGTTCTTC	CASRSNGMSMLFNEQFF
TRBD2	TRBV4-2	TRBJ2-2	-	TGTGCCAGCAACCAAGATTTGAGCGGGGAGATGTTTTTT	CASNQDLSGEMFF
-	TRBV5-1	TRBJ1-1	-	TGCGCCAGCAGCGCCGCCGGTGGGTACATTGAAGCTTTCTTT	CASSAAGGYIEAFF
-	TRBV11-2	TRBJ2-6	-	TGTGTCACCCAGCGGCCGCGCCCTGGGGCCAACGTCCTTAGTTTC	CVTQRPRPGANVLSF
-	TRBV4-1	TRBJ2-3	-	TGCGCCAGCAGCCAAGAACCTAGTGGAAGGGATACGCAGTACTTT	CASSQEPSGRDTQYF
-	TRBV10-3	TRBJ1-1	-	TGTGTCATTTCCACCGGGGGACAAGAGTACTCTGAAGCTTTCTTT	CVISTGGQEYSEAFF
TRBD2	TRBV11-2	TRBJ2-3	once	TGTACCAGCAGCGCTCCGACTAGCGGGAGTGGGGATACGCACTATTTT	CTSSAPTSGSGDTHYF
-	TRBV4-2	TRBJ1-2	-	TGTGCCAGCAGCCAAGAACCACAGAGAAGGGGTCTGGACTATGGCTACACTTTC	CASSQEPQRRGLDYGYTF
TRBD1	TRBV7-9	TRBJ1-2	-	TGTGCTAGCAGCCATACAGGGGGAAGAGGCAACTATGGCTACAACTTC	CASSHTGGRGNYGYNF
-	TRBV7-3	TRBJ2-2	-	TGTGCCAGCAGCTTAGGGTCGGTGGGGTTAACGATCACCGGGGAGCTGTTTTTT	CASSLGSVGLTITGELFF
-	TRBV29-1	TRBJ1-2	-	TGCAGAGTGTATCTTGATCGCGACTATGGCTACACCTTC	CRVYLDRDYGYTF
-	TRBV2	TRBJ1-5	many	TGTGCCAGCAGGTATAGCAATCAGCCCCAGCATTTT	CASRYSNQPQHF
TRBD2	TRBV29-1	TRBJ2-1	-	TGCAGGGTTGGACTTGCGGGAGGGTTCTACAATGTGCAGTTCTTC	CRVGLAGGFYNVQFF
-	TRBV6-5	TRBJ2-1	-	TGTGCCAGTAGTCAGGGCGGGGAACAGTTCTTC	CASSQGGEQFF
-	TRBV11-3	TRBJ2-1	-	TGTGCCAGCAGCTCAGGCGTCTTGAACAATGAACAGTTCTTC	CASSSGVLNNEQFF
-	TRBV12-3/TRBV12-4	TRBJ1-5	-	TGTGCCAGCAGTTCAGTTTTGTCGCGCCAACATTTT	CASSSVLSRQHF